The 30 T cell receptor beta chains given below trace back to one sample, sequenced in a study of blood T cell repertoires in COVID-19. The repertoire was sequenced with immunoSEQ multiplex PCR; TCRdb's copy has only in-frame clones and lacks some. There are hundreds of thousands of clones in the sample; roughly 80% occur only once, and 4% lies in the top ten. What was sequenced was peripheral blood. Receptor source: a woman in her thirties or forties with active or convalescent COVID-19.

The V call is TRBV19, the J call TRBJ2-7; 12 bases match TRBD1. CDR1 and CDR2 from the germline V gene are LNHDA and SQIVND (reference sequence). The CDR3 consists of 18 residues. Trimming took 6 bases from V and 3 from J; bases not matched to a gene: 15. The CDR3 bases are TGTGCCAGTAGGAGGGACAGGGGGCTAACAAAGGACGGCTACGAGCAGTACGTC. Translated: CASRRDRGLTKDGYEQYV.

The V gene is TRBV4-1, the J gene TRBJ1-2; D possibly corresponds to TRBD1 (5 bases). This CDR3 spans 15 amino acids. Germline V gene data show CDR1 as MGHRA and CDR2 as YSYEKL. V lost 2 bases, J lost 5 bases, and 15 bases lay in between. CDR3 loop: CASSQLLSGRYGYTF. The CDR3 DNA reads as TGCGCCAGCAGCCAACTTTTGTCAGGGCGATATGGCTACACCTTC.

This chain links TRBV28 with TRBJ1-1, with 7 bases aligning to TRBD1. In germline, CDR1 is MDHEN, CDR2 SYDVKM. The V and J ends lost 7 bases and 1 base, in that order; junction bases with no gene match: 6. CDR3 length: 14 residues. The DNA of the CDR3 is TGTGCCAGCACCTCAAACAGGGGGAACACTGAAGCTTTCTTT. It specifies CASTSNRGNTEAFF.

The chain links TRBV11-2 to TRBJ1-1; 12 bases align to TRBD1. The V segment lost 2 bases and the J segment 10 bases; nucleotides outside the gene matches: 14. The germline V gene has CDR1 SGHAT and CDR2 FQNNGV. The length of the CDR3 is 17 residues. The CDR3 DNA sequence: TGTGCCAGCAGCTTACCCAGTCCCGGGACAGGGGGCGGGGGAGCTTTCTTT. This translates into CASSLPSPGTGGGGAFF.

The chain couples TRBV28 to TRBJ1-2; maybe TRBD1 (5 bases). The length of the CDR3 is 13 residues. Germline CDR1 MDHEN, CDR2 SYDVKM. Trimming took off 6 bases at V and 7 bases at J, with 15 bases between the two ends. CDR3 sequence reads: CASSGGAGVGYTF. The CDR3 region has the DNA TGTGCCAGCAGCGGAGGGGCGGGTGTTGGCTACACCTTC.

This clone has a single count. The rearrangement links TRBV6-2 or TRBV6-3 to TRBJ1-2, with D hard to call. With 2 bases removed from V and 8 bases from J, the gap between germline ends came to 12 bases. The length of the CDR3 is 13 residues. CDR1 and CDR2 from the germline V gene are MNHEY and SVGEGT. The CDR3, as DNA: TGTGCCAGCAGTTACGCGCCCCAGAGGGGCTACACCTTC. Translated: CASSYAPQRGYTF.

The chain uses TRBV21-1 and TRBJ2-5; the table's D gene call, TRBD1, was not cross checked with the DNA. TRBV21-1 is annotated as a pseudogene. This CDR3 contains 15 residues. DNA of the CDR3: TGTGCCAGCAGCAATGGAACAGCTCATCGAGAGACCCAGTACTTC. Protein sequence: CASSNGTAHRETQYF.

This clone was observed a single time. J is TRBJ2-5 and V is TRBV19; 7 nucleotides align to TRBD1. Germline V lookup: CDR1 LNHDA, CDR2 SQIVND (reference sequence). V dropped 4 bases and J dropped 1; count of bases not matched to a gene: 6. This CDR3 contains 15 residues. The CDR3 here is CASSKLGQPQETQYF. CDR3 DNA sequence: TGTGCCAGTAGTAAACTGGGACAGCCCCAAGAGACCCAGTACTTC.

In its sample, this clone was seen once. V gene TRBV9 combines with J gene TRBJ1-4; TRBD1 matches 10 bases. Germline CDR1 and CDR2: SGDLS and YYNGEE. The ends lost 2 bases at V and 3 bases at J; junction bases unmatched: 4. This CDR3 has 16 amino acids. The CDR3 DNA reads TGTGCCAGCAGCGTGGGACAGGGGTCCCCTAATGAAAAACTGTTTTTT. Its translation: CASSVGQGSPNEKLFF.

The rearrangement uses TRBV6-5 and TRBJ1-6, with 7 bases aligning to TRBD1. The length of the CDR3 is 15 residues. Trimming removed 6 bases from V and 7 bases from J; junction bases left unmatched: 9. Per the germline V gene, CDR1 is MNHEY and CDR2 is SVGAGI. CDR3 region: CASRQRGPGNSPLHF. Here the CDR3 DNA reads TGTGCCAGCAGGCAGAGGGGGCCCGGAAATTCACCCCTCCACTTT.

This chain links TRBV6-5 with TRBJ2-7; D might be TRBD1 (6 bases). The CDR3 sequence is 14 residues long. Germline V gene lookup returns CDR1 MNHEY and CDR2 SVGAGI. Trimming pared 6 bases from V and 4 bases from J, leaving 16 bases between. CDR3 protein: CASSRYLGAYEQYV. In nucleotides, the CDR3 is TGTGCCAGCAGCCGTTATTTGGGGGCTTACGAGCAGTACGTC.

The V and J genes are TRBV28 and TRBJ2-5, with TRBD2 matching over 9 bases. Germline CDR1 is MDHEN and CDR2 is SYDVKM. CDR3 length equals 15 residues. Germline trimming cut 6 bases from V and 7 bases from J; bases unmatched to any gene: 12. The CDR3 region has the DNA TGTGCCAGCAGACTGGGAGGCGGGGGGGCGGCGACCCAGTACTTC. It yields the protein CASRLGGGGAATQYF.

This clone has at least ten counts. The V gene is TRBV28, the J gene TRBJ2-4, with 11 bases lining up with TRBD1. V shed 6 bases and J 9 bases; nucleotides not matched to a gene: 13. The germline CDR1 and CDR2 sequences are MDHEN and SYDVKM. The CDR3 length is 16 residues. The CDR3 loop is CASSPDRTGGGTIQYF. The CDR3 DNA follows: TGTGCCAGCAGCCCAGACCGGACAGGGGGCGGAACCATTCAGTACTTC.

The chain couples TRBV15 to TRBJ1-1; no reliable D call. The V end lost 0 bases, the J end lost 10 bases, and 9 bases lay between the germline ends. The germline gives CDR1 LNHNV, CDR2 YYDKDF (reference sequence). This CDR3 is 12 amino acids long. CDR3 bases: TGTGCCACCAGCAGAGATGCCGGAGGAGCTTTCTTT. Translating it yields CATSRDAGGAFF. The whole variable domain, remainder taken from reference TRBV15 and TRBJ1-1, is DAMVIQNPRYQVTQFGKPVTLSCSQTLNHNVMYWYQQKSSQAPKLLFHYYDKDFNNEADTPDNFQSRRPNTSFCFLDIRSPGLGDTAMYLCATSRDAGGAFFGQGTRLTVV.

The chain recombines TRBV7-3 with TRBJ2-3; D may be TRBD2 (6 bases). Germline CDR1 SGHTA, CDR2 FQGTGA. This CDR3 has 14 amino acids. Trimming cost V 1 base and J 8 bases, with 13 bases left between them. The CDR3 here is CASSLMAAGSTQYF. CDR3 bases: TGTGCCAGCAGCTTAATGGCGGCGGGAAGTACGCAGTATTTT.

V usage is TRBV6-5 and J usage is TRBJ2-5; 16 positions agree with TRBD2. The V gene end was trimmed by 6 bases and the J gene end by 4 bases; junction bases not matched to a gene: 2. This CDR3 comprises 15 residues. Germline V gene lookup returns CDR1 MNHEY and CDR2 SVGAGI. The CDR3 sequence is CASRGTSGGAETQYF. DNA of the CDR3: TGTGCCAGCAGGGGGACTAGCGGGGGGGCAGAGACCCAGTACTTC.

The chain joins TRBV6-5 to TRBJ1-3; perhaps TRBD1 as D (6 bases). V lost 7 bases to trimming and J lost 2 bases, with 12 bases between them. Germline loops: CDR1 MNHEY, CDR2 SVGAGI. This CDR3 is 14 amino acids long. CDR3 in amino acids: CASNNRAPGNTIYF. The CDR3 DNA reads TGTGCCAGCAATAACAGGGCACCTGGAAACACCATATATTTT.

The V and J genes are TRBV18 and TRBJ1-2; a possible D gene is TRBD1 (5 bases). Germline CDR1 and CDR2: KGHSH and LQKENI. This CDR3 region has 18 residues. Trimming took 3 bases from V and 0 from J, leaving 20 bases between them. This CDR3 is CASSPPPQGAPSNYGYTF. DNA for the CDR3: TGTGCCAGCTCACCTCCCCCCCAAGGGGCTCCTTCTAACTATGGCTACACCTTC.

The chain combines TRBV9 with TRBJ1-4; perhaps TRBD1 as D (6 bases). Trimming removed 7 bases from V and 12 bases from J, with 13 bases in between. CDR1 is SGDLS and CDR2 is YYNGEE in the germline V gene. The CDR3 is 11 amino acids. In DNA, the CDR3 is TGTGCCAGCGGGACGCGACAGGAACTGTTTTTT. Protein: CASGTRQELFF.

This clone appeared a single time. V gene TRBV12-5 combines with J gene TRBJ2-1, with D possibly being TRBD2 (5 bases). The CDR3 runs 15 residues. V was cut by 5 bases and J by 0 bases, with 11 bases left in between. Germline lookup yields CDR1 LGHNT and CDR2 FRNRAP. CDR3 loop: CASGPGESSYNEQFF. The CDR3 nucleotides read TGTGCTAGTGGTCCCGGGGAAAGCTCCTACAATGAGCAGTTCTTC.

This clone has more than one count but fewer than ten. The chain joins TRBV5-1 to TRBJ1-3, with D tentatively TRBD1 (6 bases). The CDR3 loop spans 14 amino acids. With 4 bases removed from V and 4 bases from J, the gap between germline ends came to 12 bases. Germline V gene lookup returns CDR1 SGHRS and CDR2 YFSETQ. The CDR3 protein is CASSPDRPGNTIYF. CDR3 bases: TGCGCCAGCAGCCCCGACAGGCCAGGAAACACCATATATTTT.

The rearrangement joins TRBV2 to TRBJ1-5; maybe TRBD1 (6 bases). CDR1 is SNHLY and CDR2 is FYNNEI in the germline V gene. V was shortened by 7 bases and J by 4 bases, with 17 bases between the two germline ends. CDR3 length equals 15 residues. The CDR3 loop reads CASTSLRGINQPQHF. The CDR3 nucleotides read TGTGCCAGCACATCGCTCAGGGGAATTAATCAGCCCCAGCATTTT.

CDR3 DNA sequence: TGTGGGACCAGGGGAGGGAATCAGCCCCAGCATTTT. This translates into CGTRGGNQPQHF. The rearrangement links TRBV28 to TRBJ1-5; D might be TRBD1 (6 bases). Germline CDR1 and CDR2: MDHEN and SYDVKM. The length of the CDR3 is 12 residues. The whole variable domain, remainder taken from reference TRBV28 and TRBJ1-5, is DVKVTQSSRYLVKRTGEKVFLECVQDMDHENMFWYRQDPGLGLRLIYFSYDVKMKEKGDIPEGYSVSREKKERFSLILESASTNQTSMYLCGTRGGNQPQHFGDGTRLSIL.

The rearrangement uses TRBV5-4 and TRBJ1-2, with TRBD1 matching over 8 bases. The V segment lost 6 bases and the J segment 8 bases; nucleotides outside the gene matches: 15. The CDR3 sequence is 15 residues long. The germline gives CDR1 SGHNT, CDR2 YYREEE (reference sequence). The CDR3 spells CASTSGQGSLFGYTF. CDR3 sequence (DNA): TGTGCCAGCACTTCCGGACAGGGAAGTTTGTTCGGCTACACCTTC.

This chain links TRBV12-3 or TRBV12-4 with TRBJ2-1; D unclear. Trimming pared 2 bases from V and 9 bases from J, leaving 11 bases between. The CDR3 sequence is 13 residues long. CDR3 sequence: CASSLLGEAEQFF. CDR3 DNA sequence: TGTGCCAGCAGTTTACTAGGTGAGGCTGAGCAGTTCTTC.

In this sample, this clone turned up a few times. The genes are TRBV6-6 and TRBJ2-5; TRBD1 agrees at 7 bases. The ends lost 6 bases at V and 5 bases at J; junction bases unmatched: 6. From germline, CDR1 is MNHNY and CDR2 SVGAGI (reference sequence). The CDR3 contains 13 residues. This CDR3 reads CASRLGGRETQYF. The DNA of the CDR3 is TGTGCCAGCAGGTTAGGGGGCAGGGAGACCCAGTACTTC.

This chain uses TRBV14 with TRBJ1-1, with TRBD1 matching 7 bases. In germline, CDR1 is SGHDN, CDR2 FVKESK. This CDR3 region has 13 residues. V trimming: 6 bases; J trimming: 4 bases; junction bases outside the gene matches: 5. Here the CDR3 reads CASRLRGPTEAFF. CDR3 nucleotide sequence: TGTGCCAGCAGACTGAGGGGGCCCACTGAAGCTTTCTTT.

The J gene is TRBJ2-3, the V gene TRBV30; 9 bases line up with TRBD2. Germline V gives CDR1 GTSNPN, CDR2 SVGIG (reference sequence). The V and J ends lost 5 bases and 0 bases, in that order; junction bases with no gene match: 3. This CDR3 has 14 amino acids. The CDR3 sequence: CAWAGGLSTDTQYF. The CDR3 bases are TGTGCCTGGGCGGGGGGGCTAAGCACAGATACGCAGTATTTT.

The J gene is TRBJ1-1, the V gene TRBV7-3, with D perhaps TRBD1 (6 bases). CDR3 length: 13 residues. With 5 bases removed from V and 1 base from J, the gap between germline ends came to 8 bases. Germline V gives CDR1 SGHTA, CDR2 FQGTGA. In DNA, the CDR3 is TGTGCCAGCAGCACACAGGGGAACACTGAAGCTTTCTTT. Protein: CASSTQGNTEAFF.

The V call is TRBV21-1, the J call TRBJ2-7; TRBD2 reflects the table's D call only, with no check against the DNA. TRBV21-1 is flagged as a pseudogene. This CDR3 is 19 amino acids long. The CDR3 loop reads CASSSSSRWRGRRSYEQYF. The CDR3 nucleotides are TGTGCCAGCAGCTCTTCAAGCAGGTGGCGGGGGAGACGCTCCTACGAGCAGTACTTC.